This TCR beta chain was retrieved from a study of shared clonotypes between healthy human individuals. The study, taken as a whole, reports: Non-shared clonotypes had lower generation probabilities than clonotypes shared by all four sorted-subset donors.

Worth noting for this clone: Its matching antigen is unknown.

In replicate PCRs of sorted subsets, 150 to 200 ng DNA, roughly 27,000 T cell genomes, was used. Under the authors' procedure: With immunoSEQ giving junction-only sequences and no quality scores, filtering differed. Clones were sequenced by immunoSEQ multiplex PCR, and TCRdb holds only the in-frame ones, with some missing. That table is the source of V, J and clone size, and D and trimming were worked out from the DNA. This table holds over a million clones, about 96% found once. Germline V gene data show CDR1 as MDHEN and CDR2 as SYDVKM. The CDR3 is 15 amino acids. Between the trimmed V and J ends, which lost 1 base and 1 base, there was a span of 7 bases. CD4+ cell separation produced CD45RA+ naive and CD45RA-negative memory subsets.

This clonotype was sampled from a young man in good health. The J gene is TRBJ2-2, the V gene TRBV28, with no clear D. The specimen sequenced was naive CD4+ T cells sorted from blood. Regarding subset: CD45RA+ positively selected. This CDR3 reads CASSLSARNTGELFF. The DNA of the CDR3 is TGTGCCAGCAGTTTATCGGCGCGGAACACCGGGGAGCTGTTTTTT.